This T cell receptor (beta chain) was retrieved from a study of T cells in Graves' hyperthyroidism and ophthalmopathy. Study conclusions and caveats: In the blood, most expanded thyroid clonotypes above 0.001 appeared as well.

This clonotype was seen ten or more times. Its antigen is currently unknown. V was pared by 6 bases and J by 4 bases, with 12 bases of the junction left unmatched. Per germline, CDR1 MNHNS and CDR2 SASEGT. The CDR3 sequence is 16 residues long. Blood dates from first hyperthyroidism diagnosis, before any ophthalmopathy symptoms. TCR beta CDR3 region amplification was performed from RNA transcripts. When the TCR CDR3 underwent first-round RT-PCR, the HTBI primer set was used. TCRdb redid the calling of the multiplex PCR reads with MiXCR, one entry per CDR3 protein. The sample has 250,000 to 300,000 distinct CDR3 sequences; 12% to 15% are singletons.

The receptor was derived from a woman in her forties or fifties with Graves' hyperthyroidism that later progressed to Graves' ophthalmopathy. The sequencing sample was made of blood. The J gene is TRBJ2-7, the V gene TRBV6-1; 10 positions agree with TRBD2. The CDR3 sequence is CASSPVSSGRGYEQYF. The CDR3 bases are TGTGCCAGCAGCCCCGTCTCTAGCGGGAGAGGGTACGAGCAGTACTTC.